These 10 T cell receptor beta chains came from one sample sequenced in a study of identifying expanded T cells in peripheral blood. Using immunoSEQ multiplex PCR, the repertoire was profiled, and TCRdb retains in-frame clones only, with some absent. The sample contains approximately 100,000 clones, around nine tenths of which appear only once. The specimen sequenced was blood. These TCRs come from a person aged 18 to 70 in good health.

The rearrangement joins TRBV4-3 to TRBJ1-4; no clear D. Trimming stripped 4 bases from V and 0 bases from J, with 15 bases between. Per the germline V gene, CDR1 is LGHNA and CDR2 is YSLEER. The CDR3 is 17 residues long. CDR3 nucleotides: TGCGCCAGCAGCCCCACGGATAACCTTGCAACTAATGAAAAACTGTTTTTT. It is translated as CASSPTDNLATNEKLFF.

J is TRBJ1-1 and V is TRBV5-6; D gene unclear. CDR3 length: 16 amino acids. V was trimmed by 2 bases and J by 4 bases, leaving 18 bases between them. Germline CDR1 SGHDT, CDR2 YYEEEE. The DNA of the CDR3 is TGTGCCAGCAGCTTCGGCGGTCGTTCGGGTGGCACTGAAGCTTTCTTT. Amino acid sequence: CASSFGGRSGGTEAFF. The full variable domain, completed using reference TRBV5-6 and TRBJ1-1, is DAGVTQSPTHLIKTRGQQVTLRCSPKSGHDTVSWYQQALGQGPQFIFQYYEEEERQRGNFPDRFSGHQFPNYSSELNVNALLLGDSALYLCASSFGGRSGGTEAFFGQGTRLTVV.

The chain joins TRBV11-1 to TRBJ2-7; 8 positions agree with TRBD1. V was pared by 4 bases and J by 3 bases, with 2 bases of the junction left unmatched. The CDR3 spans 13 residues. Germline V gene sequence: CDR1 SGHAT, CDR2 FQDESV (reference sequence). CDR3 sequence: CASSYRGSYEQYF. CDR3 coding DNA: TGTGCCAGCAGCTACAGGGGGAGCTACGAGCAGTACTTC.

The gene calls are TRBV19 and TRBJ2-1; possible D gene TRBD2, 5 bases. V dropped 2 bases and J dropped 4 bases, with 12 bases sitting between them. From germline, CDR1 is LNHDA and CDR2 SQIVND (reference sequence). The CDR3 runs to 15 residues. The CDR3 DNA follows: TGTGCCAGTAGTATAACGGCAGGAGGATACAATGAGCAGTTCTTC. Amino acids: CASSITAGGYNEQFF.

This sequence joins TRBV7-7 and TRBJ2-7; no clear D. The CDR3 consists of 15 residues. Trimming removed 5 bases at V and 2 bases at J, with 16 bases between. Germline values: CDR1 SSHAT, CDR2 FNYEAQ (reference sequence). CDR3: CASSPELAQAYEQYF. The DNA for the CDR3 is TGTGCCAGCAGCCCTGAATTGGCCCAGGCCTACGAGCAGTACTTC.

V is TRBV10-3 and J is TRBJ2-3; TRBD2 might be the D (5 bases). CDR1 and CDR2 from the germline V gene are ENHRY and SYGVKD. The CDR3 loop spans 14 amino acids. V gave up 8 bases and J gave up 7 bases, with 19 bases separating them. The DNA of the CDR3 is TGTGCCATCGCACCTAAAGCGGAGACTAATACGCAGTATTTT. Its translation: CAIAPKAETNTQYF.

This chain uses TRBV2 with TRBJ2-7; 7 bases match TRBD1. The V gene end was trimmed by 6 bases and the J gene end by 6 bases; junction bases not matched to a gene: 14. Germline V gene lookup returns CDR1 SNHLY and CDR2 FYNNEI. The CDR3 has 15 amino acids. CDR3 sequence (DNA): TGTGCCAGCAGCCGACAGGGAGCAGACTCCGGCGAGCAGTACTTC. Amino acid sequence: CASSRQGADSGEQYF.

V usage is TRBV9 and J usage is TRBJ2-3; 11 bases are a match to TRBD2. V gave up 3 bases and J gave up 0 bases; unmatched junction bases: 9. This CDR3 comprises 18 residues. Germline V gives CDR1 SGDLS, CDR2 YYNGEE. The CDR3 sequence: CASSAFASGGSSTDTQYF. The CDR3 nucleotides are TGTGCCAGCAGCGCATTCGCTAGCGGGGGGTCTAGCACAGATACGCAGTATTTT.

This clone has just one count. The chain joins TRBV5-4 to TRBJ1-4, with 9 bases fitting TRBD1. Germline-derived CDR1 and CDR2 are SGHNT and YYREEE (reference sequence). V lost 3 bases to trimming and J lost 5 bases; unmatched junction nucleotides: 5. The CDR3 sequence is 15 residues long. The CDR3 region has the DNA TGTGCCAGCAGCTCGGGGGGACAGGGCAATGAAAAACTGTTTTTT. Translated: CASSSGGQGNEKLFF.

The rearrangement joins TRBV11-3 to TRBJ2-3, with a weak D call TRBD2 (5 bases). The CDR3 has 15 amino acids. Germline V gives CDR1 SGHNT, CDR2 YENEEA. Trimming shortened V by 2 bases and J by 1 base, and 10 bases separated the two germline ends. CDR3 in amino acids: CASSLFEGGTDTQYF. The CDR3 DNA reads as TGTGCCAGCAGCTTATTCGAGGGTGGCACAGATACGCAGTATTTT.